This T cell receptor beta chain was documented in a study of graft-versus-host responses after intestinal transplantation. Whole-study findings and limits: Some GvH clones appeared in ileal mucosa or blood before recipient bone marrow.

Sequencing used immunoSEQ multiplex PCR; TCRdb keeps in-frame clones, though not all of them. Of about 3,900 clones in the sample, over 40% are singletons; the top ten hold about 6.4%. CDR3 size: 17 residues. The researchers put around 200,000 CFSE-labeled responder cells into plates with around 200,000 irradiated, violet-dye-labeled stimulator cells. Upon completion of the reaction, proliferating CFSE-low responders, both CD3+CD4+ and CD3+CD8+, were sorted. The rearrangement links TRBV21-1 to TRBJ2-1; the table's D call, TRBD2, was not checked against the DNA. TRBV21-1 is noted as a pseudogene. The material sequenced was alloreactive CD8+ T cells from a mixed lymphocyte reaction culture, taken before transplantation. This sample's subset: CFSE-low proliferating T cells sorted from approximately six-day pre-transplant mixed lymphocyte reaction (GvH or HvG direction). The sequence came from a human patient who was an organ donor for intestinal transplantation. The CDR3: CASSNRELAGGDNEQFF. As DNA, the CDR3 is TGTGCCAGCAGCAATAGAGAACTAGCGGGAGGGGACAATGAGCAGTTCTTC.